The 8 T cell receptor beta chains reported below all come from one sample, sequenced in a study of T cell clones after liver transplantation. Some clones are missing from TCRdb's copy, which holds only in-frame ones; the method was immunoSEQ multiplex PCR. This sample has about 47,000 clones, with 86% found just once. Source: CD8+ T cells from blood, taken 12 months after liver transplant. These receptors all stem from a human patient who received a liver transplant. Some of these T cells may belong to the graft donor.

V gene TRBV9 combines with J gene TRBJ2-7; tentatively, D is TRBD1 or TRBD2 (6 bases each). The ends were cut back, 0 bases at V and 5 bases at J, with 15 bases in the middle. The CDR3 is 15 residues long. In germline, CDR1 is SGDLS, CDR2 YYNGEE. The CDR3 region is CASSVGRGGSDEQYF. As DNA, the CDR3 is TGTGCCAGCAGCGTAGGCAGGGGAGGTAGCGACGAGCAGTACTTC.

This sequence joins TRBV4-1 and TRBJ1-2; the D gene is possibly TRBD1 (6 bases). Germline V lookup: CDR1 MGHRA, CDR2 YSYEKL. With 0 bases removed from V and 1 base from J, the gap between germline ends came to 15 bases. The CDR3 is 17 residues long. The CDR3 bases are TGCGCCAGCAGCCAAGACAGTTTACAGGGAGATAACTATGGCTACACCTTC. Translated: CASSQDSLQGDNYGYTF.

The CDR3, as DNA: TGTGCCAGCAGCTTAGACAGTTCTAGCACAGATACGCAGTATTTT. Amino acids: CASSLDSSSTDTQYF. The V and J genes are TRBV6-1 and TRBJ2-3, with a possible D match to TRBD1 (5 bases). Germline assignment: CDR1 MNHNS and CDR2 SASEGT. Trimming cost V 6 bases and J 0 bases, with 13 bases left between them. This CDR3 spans 15 amino acids.

The CDR3 DNA reads as TGTGCCAGCAGTGGAGACCACCCCGAGCAGTACTTC. Translation gives CASSGDHPEQYF. The genes are TRBV2 and TRBJ2-7; D remains ambiguous. The V gene lost 4 bases and the J gene lost 6 bases, with 10 bases spanning the gap. The CDR3 has 12 amino acids. Germline-derived CDR1 and CDR2 are SNHLY and FYNNEI.

The chain has TRBV27 and TRBJ2-1; unclear D gene. Per germline, CDR1 MNHEY and CDR2 SMNVEV (reference sequence). This CDR3 has 13 residues. V was shortened by 3 bases and J by 7 bases, with 10 bases between the two germline ends. The CDR3 protein is CASSFGVGNEQFF. DNA of the CDR3: TGTGCCAGCAGTTTCGGCGTTGGGAATGAGCAGTTCTTC.

The chain is built from TRBV5-1 and TRBJ2-2; D is ambiguous. This CDR3 region has 13 residues. Trimming shortened V by 1 base and J by 6 bases, and 7 bases separated the two germline ends. CDR1 is SGHRS and CDR2 is YFSETQ in the germline V gene. CDR3 in DNA: TGCGCCAGCAGCTTGTACGGGTCCGGGGAGCTGTTTTTT. It encodes CASSLYGSGELFF. The whole variable domain, remainder taken from reference TRBV5-1 and TRBJ2-2, is KAGVTQTPRYLIKTRGQQVTLSCSPISGHRSVSWYQQTPGQGLQFLFEYFSETQRNKGNFPGRFSGRQFSNSRSEMNVSTLELGDSALYLCASSLYGSGELFFGEGSRLTVL.

This chain links TRBV5-1 with TRBJ2-4, with 8 bases identical to TRBD2. CDR3 length: 16 amino acids. CDR1 is SGHRS and CDR2 is YFSETQ in the germline V gene. Trimming took 1 base from V and 0 from J; bases not matched to a gene: 3. CDR3: CASSLTSGEAKNIQYF. The CDR3 nucleotides are TGCGCCAGCAGCTTGACTAGCGGCGAAGCCAAAAACATTCAGTACTTC.

This clone was counted once. The chain carries TRBV29-1 and TRBJ2-3; D possibly corresponds to TRBD2 (5 bases). The CDR3 length is 14 residues. Germline V gene lookup returns CDR1 SQVTM and CDR2 ANQGSEA. Trimming removed 1 base from V and 0 bases from J, with 8 bases in between. The CDR3 protein is CSVEGWTSTDTQYF. Here the CDR3 DNA reads TGCAGCGTTGAAGGATGGACTAGCACAGATACGCAGTATTTT.